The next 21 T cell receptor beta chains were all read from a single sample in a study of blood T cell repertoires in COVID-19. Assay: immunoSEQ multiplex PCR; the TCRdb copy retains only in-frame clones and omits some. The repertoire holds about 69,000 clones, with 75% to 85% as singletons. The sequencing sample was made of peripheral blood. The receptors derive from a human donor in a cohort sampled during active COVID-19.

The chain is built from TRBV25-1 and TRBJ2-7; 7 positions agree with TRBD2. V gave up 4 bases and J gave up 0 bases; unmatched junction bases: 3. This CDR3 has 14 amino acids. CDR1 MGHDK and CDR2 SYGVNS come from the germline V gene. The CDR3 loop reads CASSVGGSSYEQYF. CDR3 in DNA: TGTGCCAGCAGTGTGGGGGGGAGCTCCTACGAGCAGTACTTC.

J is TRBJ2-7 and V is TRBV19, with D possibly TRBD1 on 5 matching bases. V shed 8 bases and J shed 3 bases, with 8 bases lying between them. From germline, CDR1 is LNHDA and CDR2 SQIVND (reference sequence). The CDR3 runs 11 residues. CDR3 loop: CASGADYEQYF. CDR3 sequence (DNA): TGTGCCAGTGGGGCCGACTACGAGCAGTACTTC. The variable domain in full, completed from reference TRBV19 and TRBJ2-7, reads DGGITQSPKYLFRKEGQNVTLSCEQNLNHDAMYWYRQDPGQGLRLIYYSQIVNDFQKGDIAEGYSVSREKKESFPLTVTSAQKNPTAFYLCASGADYEQYFGPGTRLTVT.

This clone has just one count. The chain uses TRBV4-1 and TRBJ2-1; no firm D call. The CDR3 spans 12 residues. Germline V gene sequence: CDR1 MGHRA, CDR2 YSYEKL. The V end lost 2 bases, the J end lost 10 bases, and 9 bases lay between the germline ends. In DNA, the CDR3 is TGCGCCAGCAGCCAAAACTTCGCGGAGCAGTTCTTC. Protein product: CASSQNFAEQFF.

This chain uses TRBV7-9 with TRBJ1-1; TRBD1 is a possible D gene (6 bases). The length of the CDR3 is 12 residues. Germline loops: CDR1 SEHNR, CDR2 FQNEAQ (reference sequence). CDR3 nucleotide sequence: TGTGTCACAGGGAATTTGAACACTGAAGCTTTCTTT. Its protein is CVTGNLNTEAFF.

For the CDR3, the DNA is TGTGCCAGCAGTGTAAGAGGACTAGCGGGGGTCTGGTCCGGGGAGCTGTTTTTT. This codes for CASSVRGLAGVWSGELFF. The chain has TRBV6-2 or TRBV6-3 and TRBJ2-2; 13 bases match TRBD2. The CDR3 runs to 18 residues. Per the germline V gene, CDR1 is MNHEY and CDR2 is SVGEGT. After removal of 5 bases from V and 6 bases from J, the junction contained 12 bases not matched to a gene.

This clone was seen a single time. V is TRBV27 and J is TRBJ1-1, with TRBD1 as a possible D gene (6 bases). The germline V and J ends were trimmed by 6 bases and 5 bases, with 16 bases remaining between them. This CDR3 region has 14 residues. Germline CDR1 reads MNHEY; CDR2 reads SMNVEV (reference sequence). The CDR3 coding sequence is TGTGCCAGCAGCCGACAGGTTTCTACTACTGAAGCTTTCTTT. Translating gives CASSRQVSTTEAFF.

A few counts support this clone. This CDR3 is CASSPRGLATYNEQFF. CDR3 DNA sequence: TGTGCCAGCAGTCCGAGAGGACTAGCGACGTACAATGAGCAGTTCTTC. The V call is TRBV2, the J call TRBJ2-1; 9 nucleotides line up with TRBD2. V trimming: 5 bases; J trimming: 4 bases; junction bases outside the gene matches: 9. The germline gives CDR1 SNHLY, CDR2 FYNNEI. The CDR3 is made up of 16 amino acids.

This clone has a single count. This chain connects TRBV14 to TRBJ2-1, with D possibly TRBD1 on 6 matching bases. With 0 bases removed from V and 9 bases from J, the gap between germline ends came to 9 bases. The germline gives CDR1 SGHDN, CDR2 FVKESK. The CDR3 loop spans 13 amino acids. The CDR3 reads CASSQDRGGEQFF. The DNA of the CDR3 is TGTGCCAGCAGCCAAGATAGAGGGGGTGAGCAGTTCTTC.

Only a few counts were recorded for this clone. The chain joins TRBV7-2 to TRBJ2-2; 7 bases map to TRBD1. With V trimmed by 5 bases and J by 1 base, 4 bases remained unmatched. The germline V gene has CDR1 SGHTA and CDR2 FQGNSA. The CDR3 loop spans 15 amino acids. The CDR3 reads CASSTGQLNTGELFF. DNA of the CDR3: TGTGCCAGCAGCACGGGACAGCTGAACACCGGGGAGCTGTTTTTT.

The CDR3 coding sequence is TGTGCCAGCAGTGACATAATTACGACAGCGATCTATGGCTACACCTTC. Protein product: CASSDIITTAIYGYTF. The gene calls are TRBV6-1 and TRBJ1-2; perhaps TRBD1 as D (5 bases). In germline, CDR1 is MNHNS, CDR2 SASEGT. The CDR3 runs 16 residues. Trimming removed 3 bases from V and 4 bases from J, with 18 bases in between.

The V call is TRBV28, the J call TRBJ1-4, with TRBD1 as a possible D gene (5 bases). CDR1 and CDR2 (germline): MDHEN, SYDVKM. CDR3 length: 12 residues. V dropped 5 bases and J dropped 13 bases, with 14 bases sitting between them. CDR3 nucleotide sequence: TGTGCCAGCAGTCCACTCCAGGGTCGACTGTTTTTT. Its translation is CASSPLQGRLFF.

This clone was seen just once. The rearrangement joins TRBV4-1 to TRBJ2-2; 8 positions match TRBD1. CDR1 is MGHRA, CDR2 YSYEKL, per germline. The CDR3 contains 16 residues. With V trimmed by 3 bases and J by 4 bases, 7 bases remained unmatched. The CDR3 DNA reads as TGCGCCAGCAGCCATACGAGCAGGGGGCGCACCGGGGAGCTGTTTTTT. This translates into CASSHTSRGRTGELFF.

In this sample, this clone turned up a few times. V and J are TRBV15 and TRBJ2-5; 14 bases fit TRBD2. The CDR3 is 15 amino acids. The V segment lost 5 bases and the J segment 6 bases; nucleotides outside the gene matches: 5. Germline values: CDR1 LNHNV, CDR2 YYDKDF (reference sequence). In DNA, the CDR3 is TGTGCCACCAGCCCGGGGACTAGCGGGAGAAAGACCCAGTACTTC. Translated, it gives CATSPGTSGRKTQYF.

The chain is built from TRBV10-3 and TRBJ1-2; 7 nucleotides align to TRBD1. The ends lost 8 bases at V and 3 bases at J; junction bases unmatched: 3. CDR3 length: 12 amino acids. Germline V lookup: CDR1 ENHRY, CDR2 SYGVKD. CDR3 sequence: CAIPRGHYGYTF. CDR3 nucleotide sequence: TGTGCCATCCCTAGGGGGCACTATGGCTACACCTTC.

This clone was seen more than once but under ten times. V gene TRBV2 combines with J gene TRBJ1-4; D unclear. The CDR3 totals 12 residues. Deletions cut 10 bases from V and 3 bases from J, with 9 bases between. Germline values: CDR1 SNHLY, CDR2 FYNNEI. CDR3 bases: TGTGCCACTACGCGGTCTAATGAAAAACTGTTTTTT. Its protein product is CATTRSNEKLFF.

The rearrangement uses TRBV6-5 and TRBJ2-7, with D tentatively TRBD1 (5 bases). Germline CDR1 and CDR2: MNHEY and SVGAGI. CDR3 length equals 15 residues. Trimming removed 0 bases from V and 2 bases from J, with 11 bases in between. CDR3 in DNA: TGTGCCAGCAGTTACTCCCGGACACCGACCTACGAGCAGTACTTC. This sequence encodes CASSYSRTPTYEQYF.

CDR3 DNA sequence: TGTGCTAGTGGTTTGGTACTGACTAGCGGGTCCTACAATGAGCAGTTCTTC. Its protein is CASGLVLTSGSYNEQFF. The rearrangement links TRBV12-5 to TRBJ2-1; 10 bases align to TRBD2. The germline gives CDR1 LGHNT, CDR2 FRNRAP. The CDR3 is 17 residues long. Losses at the gene ends were 0 bases for V and 1 base for J; bases not matched to a gene: 3.

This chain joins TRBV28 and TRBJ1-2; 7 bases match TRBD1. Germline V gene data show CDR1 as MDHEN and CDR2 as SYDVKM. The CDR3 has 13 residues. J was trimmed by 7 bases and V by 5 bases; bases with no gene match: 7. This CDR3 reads CASSGDSYGGYTF. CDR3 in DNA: TGTGCCAGCAGTGGGGACAGTTATGGTGGCTACACCTTC.

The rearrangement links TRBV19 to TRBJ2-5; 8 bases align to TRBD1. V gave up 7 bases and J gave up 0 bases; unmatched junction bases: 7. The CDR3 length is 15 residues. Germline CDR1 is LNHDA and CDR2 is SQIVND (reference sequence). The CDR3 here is CASNLGTGYQETQYF. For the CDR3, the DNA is TGTGCCAGTAACTTGGGGACAGGTTACCAAGAGACCCAGTACTTC.

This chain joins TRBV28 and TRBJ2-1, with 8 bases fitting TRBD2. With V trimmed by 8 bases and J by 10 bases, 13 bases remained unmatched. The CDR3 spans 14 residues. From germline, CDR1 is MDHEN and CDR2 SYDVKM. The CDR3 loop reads CASALGTSLWEQFF. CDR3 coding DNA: TGTGCCAGCGCCCTCGGGACTAGTTTATGGGAGCAGTTCTTC.

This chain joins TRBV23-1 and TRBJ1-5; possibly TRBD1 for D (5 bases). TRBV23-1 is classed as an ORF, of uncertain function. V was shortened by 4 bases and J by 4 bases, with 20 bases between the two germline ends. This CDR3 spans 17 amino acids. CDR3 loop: CASSLVPRGGFNQPQHF. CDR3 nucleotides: TGCGCCAGCAGTCTAGTACCTCGCGGGGGGTTTAATCAGCCCCAGCATTTT.